Here is one T cell receptor (beta chain) with its context. The data are from a study of blood T cell repertoires in COVID-19. Overall study context: The United States, Italy and Spain supplied acute and convalescent COVID-19 samples.

Seattle cases were enrolled at active infection and followed longitudinally. The authors' processing: Using reference gene primer amplification, nucleated cell counts were estimated. Sequenced by immunoSEQ multiplex PCR; TCRdb stores in-frame clones only, minus some. V and J calls and clone size are given by that table; D and trimming were obtained from the DNA. Here the sample spans 90,000 or so clones, less than 95% being singletons. Germline V gives CDR1 ENHRY, CDR2 SYGVKD. J was trimmed by 0 bases and V by 0 bases; bases with no gene match: 3. The CDR3 loop spans 16 amino acids. The rearrangement links TRBV10-3 to TRBJ2-7; 9 nucleotides line up with TRBD1. Sequences were obtained from peripheral blood. The TCR comes from a man younger than 35 with COVID-19, enrolled during active disease. This chain's CDR3 is CAISESDRGSSYEQYF. The CDR3 bases are TGTGCCATCAGTGAGTCAGACAGGGGGAGCTCCTACGAGCAGTACTTC.